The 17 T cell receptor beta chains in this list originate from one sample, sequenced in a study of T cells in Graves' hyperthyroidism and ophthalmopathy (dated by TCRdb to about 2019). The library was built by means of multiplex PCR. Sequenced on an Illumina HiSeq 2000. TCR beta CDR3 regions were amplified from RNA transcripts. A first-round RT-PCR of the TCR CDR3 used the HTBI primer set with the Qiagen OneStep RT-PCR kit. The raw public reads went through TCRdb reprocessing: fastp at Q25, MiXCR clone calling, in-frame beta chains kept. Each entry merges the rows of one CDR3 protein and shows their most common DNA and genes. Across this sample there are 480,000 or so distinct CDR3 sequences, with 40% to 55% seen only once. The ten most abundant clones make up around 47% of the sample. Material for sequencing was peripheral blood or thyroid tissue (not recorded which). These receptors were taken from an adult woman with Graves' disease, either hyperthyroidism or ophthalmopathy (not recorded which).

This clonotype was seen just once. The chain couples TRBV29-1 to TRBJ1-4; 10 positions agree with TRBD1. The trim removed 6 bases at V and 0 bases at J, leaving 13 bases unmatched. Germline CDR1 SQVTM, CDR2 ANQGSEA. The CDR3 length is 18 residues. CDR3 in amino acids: CSVPAVTGQGATNEKLFF. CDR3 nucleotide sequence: TGCAGCGTCCCCGCCGTTACAGGACAGGGGGCAACTAATGAAAAACTGTTTTTT.

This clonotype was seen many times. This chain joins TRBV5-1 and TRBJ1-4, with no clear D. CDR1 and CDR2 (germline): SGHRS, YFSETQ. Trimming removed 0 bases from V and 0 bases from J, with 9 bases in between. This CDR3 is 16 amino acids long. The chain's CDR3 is CASSLEGSSTNEKLFF. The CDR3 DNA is TGCGCCAGCAGCTTGGAGGGATCGTCAACTAATGAAAAACTGTTTTTT.

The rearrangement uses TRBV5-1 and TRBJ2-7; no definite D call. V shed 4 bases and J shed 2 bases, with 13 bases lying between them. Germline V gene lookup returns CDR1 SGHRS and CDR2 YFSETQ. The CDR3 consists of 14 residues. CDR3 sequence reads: CASSPVGPAYEQYF. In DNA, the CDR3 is TGCGCCAGCAGCCCTGTTGGTCCCGCCTACGAGCAGTACTTC.

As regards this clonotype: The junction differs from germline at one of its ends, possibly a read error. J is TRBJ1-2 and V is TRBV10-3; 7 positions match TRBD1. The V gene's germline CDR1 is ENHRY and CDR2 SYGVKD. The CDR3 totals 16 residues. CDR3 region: CASSSAVGTVLYGYTF. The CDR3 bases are TGTGCCAGCAGTTCAGCAGTAGGGACAGTCCTCTATGGCTACACCTTC.

In DNA form, the CDR3 reads TGTGCCAGCAGTTTTCGTCGTCCAAACACCATATATTTT. As protein: CASSFRRPNTIYF. This sequence joins TRBV12-3 or TRBV12-4 and TRBJ1-3; D unclear. The CDR3 contains 13 residues. Trimming cost V 3 bases and J 6 bases, with 9 bases left between them.

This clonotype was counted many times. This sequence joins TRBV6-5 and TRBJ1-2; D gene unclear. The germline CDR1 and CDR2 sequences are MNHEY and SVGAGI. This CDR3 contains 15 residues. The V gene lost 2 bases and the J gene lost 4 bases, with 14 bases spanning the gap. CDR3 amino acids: CASSYATQRGYGYTF. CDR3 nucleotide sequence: TGTGCCAGCAGTTACGCAACTCAGCGGGGCTATGGCTACACCTTC.

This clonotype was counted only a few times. CDR3 bases: TGTGCCAGCGGTTCGGGCTCTGGCTACACCTTC. Its translation: CASGSGSGYTF. This chain uses TRBV6-5 with TRBJ1-2; D unresolved. The length of the CDR3 is 11 residues. V was shortened by 8 bases and J by 7 bases, with 11 bases between the two germline ends. Germline CDR1 is MNHEY and CDR2 is SVGAGI.

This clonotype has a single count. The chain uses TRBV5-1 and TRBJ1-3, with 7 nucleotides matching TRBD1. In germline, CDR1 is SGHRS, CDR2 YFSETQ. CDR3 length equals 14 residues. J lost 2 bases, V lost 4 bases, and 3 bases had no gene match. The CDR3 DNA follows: TGCGCCAGCAGCCCTGGGACAGCTGGAAACACCATATATTTT. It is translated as CASSPGTAGNTIYF.

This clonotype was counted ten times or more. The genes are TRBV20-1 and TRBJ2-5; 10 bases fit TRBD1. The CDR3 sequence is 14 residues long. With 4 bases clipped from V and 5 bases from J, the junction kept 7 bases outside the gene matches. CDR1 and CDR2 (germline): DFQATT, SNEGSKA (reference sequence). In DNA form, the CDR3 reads TGCAGTGCTACGGGGACAGGGGTCGCGGAGACCCAGTACTTC. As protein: CSATGTGVAETQYF.

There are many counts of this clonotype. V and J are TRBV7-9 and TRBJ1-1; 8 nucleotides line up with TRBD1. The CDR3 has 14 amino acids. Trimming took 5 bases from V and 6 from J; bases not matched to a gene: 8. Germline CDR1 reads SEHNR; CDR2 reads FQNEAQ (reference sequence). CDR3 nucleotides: TGTGCCAGCAGCCTACAGGGGGAAAACTCTGAAGCTTTCTTT. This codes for CASSLQGENSEAFF.

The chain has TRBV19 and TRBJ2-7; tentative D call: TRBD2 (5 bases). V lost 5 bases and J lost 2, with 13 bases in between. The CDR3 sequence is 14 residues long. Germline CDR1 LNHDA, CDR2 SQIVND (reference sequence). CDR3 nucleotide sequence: TGTGCCAGTAGTTACGGACTGGGAGCCTACGAGCAGTACTTC. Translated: CASSYGLGAYEQYF.

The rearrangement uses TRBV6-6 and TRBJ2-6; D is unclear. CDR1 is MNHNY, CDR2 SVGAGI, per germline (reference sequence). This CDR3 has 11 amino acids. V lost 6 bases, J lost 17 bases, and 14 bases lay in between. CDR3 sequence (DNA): TGTGCCAGCAGATTCCTAGGGTTGGTGACTTTC. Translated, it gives CASRFLGLVTF.

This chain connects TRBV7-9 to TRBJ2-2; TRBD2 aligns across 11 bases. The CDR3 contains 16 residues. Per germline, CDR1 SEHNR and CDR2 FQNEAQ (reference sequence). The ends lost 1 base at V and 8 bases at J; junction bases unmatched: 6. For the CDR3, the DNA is TGTGCCAGCAGCTTAGGACTAGCGGGATTCATAGGGGAGCTGTTTTTT. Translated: CASSLGLAGFIGELFF.

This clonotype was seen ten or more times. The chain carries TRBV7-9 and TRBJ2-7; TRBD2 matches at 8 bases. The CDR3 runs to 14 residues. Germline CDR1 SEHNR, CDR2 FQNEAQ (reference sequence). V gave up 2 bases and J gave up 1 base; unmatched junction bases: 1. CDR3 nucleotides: TGTGCCAGCAGCTTATCTAGCGGGTCCTACGAGCAGTACTTC. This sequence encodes CASSLSSGSYEQYF.

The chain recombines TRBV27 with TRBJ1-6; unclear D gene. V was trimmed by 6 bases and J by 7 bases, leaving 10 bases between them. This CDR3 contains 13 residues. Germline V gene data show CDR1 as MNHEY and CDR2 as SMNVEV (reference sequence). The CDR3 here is CASRTVGNSPLHF. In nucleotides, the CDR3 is TGTGCCAGCAGAACAGTGGGGAATTCACCCCTCCACTTT.

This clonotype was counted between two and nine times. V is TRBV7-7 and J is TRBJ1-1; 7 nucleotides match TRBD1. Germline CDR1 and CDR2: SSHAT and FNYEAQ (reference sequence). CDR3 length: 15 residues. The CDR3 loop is CASTHLYRGSTEAFF. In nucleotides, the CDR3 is TGTGCTAGTACCCATCTGTACAGGGGAAGCACTGAAGCTTTCTTT.

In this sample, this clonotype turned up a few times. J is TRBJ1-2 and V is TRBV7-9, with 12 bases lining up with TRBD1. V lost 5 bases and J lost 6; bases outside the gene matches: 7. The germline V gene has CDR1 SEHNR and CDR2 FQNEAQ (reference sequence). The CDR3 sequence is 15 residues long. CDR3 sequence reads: CASSISGQGADGYTF. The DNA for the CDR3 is TGTGCCAGCAGCATCTCGGGACAGGGGGCGGATGGCTACACCTTC.